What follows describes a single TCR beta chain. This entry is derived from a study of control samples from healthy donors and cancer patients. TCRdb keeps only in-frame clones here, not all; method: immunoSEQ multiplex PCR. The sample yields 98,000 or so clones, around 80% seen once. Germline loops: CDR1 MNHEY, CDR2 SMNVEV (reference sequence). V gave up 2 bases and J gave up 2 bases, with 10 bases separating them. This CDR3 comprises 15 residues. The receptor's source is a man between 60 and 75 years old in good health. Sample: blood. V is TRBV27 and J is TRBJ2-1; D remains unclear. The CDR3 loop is CASSLESSTYNEQFF. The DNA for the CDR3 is TGTGCCAGCAGTTTAGAGTCGTCTACCTACAATGAGCAGTTCTTC.